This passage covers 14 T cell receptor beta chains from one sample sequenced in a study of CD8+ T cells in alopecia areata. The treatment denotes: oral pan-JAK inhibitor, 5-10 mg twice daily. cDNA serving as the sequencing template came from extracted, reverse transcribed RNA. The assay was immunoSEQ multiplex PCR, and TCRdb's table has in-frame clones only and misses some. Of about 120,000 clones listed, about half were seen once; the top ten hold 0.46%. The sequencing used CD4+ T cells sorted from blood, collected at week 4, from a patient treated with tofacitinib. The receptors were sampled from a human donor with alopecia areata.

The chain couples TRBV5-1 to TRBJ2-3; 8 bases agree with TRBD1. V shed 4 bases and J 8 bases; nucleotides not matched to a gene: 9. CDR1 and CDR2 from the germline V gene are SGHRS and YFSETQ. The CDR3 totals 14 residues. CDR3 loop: CASSLGQGQGTQYF. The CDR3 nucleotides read TGCGCCAGCAGCCTAGGACAGGGTCAGGGTACGCAGTATTTT.

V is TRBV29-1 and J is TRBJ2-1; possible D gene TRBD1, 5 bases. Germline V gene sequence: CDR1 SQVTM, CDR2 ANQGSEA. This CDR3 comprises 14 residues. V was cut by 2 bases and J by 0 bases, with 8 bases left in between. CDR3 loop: CSVERRGSYNEQFF. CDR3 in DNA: TGCAGCGTTGAAAGAAGGGGCTCCTACAATGAGCAGTTCTTC.

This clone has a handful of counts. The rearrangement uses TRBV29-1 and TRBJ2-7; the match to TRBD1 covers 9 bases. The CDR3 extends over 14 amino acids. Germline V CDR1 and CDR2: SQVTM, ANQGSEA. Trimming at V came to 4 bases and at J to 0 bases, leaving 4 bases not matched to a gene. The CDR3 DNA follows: TGCAGCGTTGGGGACAGGGTCAGCTCCTACGAGCAGTACTTC. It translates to CSVGDRVSSYEQYF.

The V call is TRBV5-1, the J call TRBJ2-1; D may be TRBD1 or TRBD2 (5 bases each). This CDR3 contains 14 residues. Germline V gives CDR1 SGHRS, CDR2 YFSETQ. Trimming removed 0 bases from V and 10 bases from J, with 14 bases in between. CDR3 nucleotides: TGCGCCAGCAGCTTGGCCGGGGCGGGTCGAGAGCAGTTCTTC. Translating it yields CASSLAGAGREQFF.

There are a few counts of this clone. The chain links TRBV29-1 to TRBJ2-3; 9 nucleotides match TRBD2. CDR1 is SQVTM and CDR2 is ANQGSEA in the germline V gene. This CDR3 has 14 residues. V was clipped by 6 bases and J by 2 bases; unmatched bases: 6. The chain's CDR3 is CSVAPGLATDTQYF. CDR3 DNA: TGCAGCGTAGCTCCGGGACTAGCCACAGATACGCAGTATTTT.

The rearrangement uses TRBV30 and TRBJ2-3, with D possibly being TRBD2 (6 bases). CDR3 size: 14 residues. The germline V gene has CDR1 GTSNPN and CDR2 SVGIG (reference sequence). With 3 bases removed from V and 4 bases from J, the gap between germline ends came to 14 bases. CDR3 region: CAWRVGGAADTQYF. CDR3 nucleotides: TGTGCCTGGAGGGTCGGCGGGGCGGCAGATACGCAGTATTTT.

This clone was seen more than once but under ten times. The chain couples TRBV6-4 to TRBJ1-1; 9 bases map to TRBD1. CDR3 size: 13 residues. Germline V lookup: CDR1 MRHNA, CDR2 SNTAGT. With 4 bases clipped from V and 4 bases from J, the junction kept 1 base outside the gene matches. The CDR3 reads CASSATGGTEAFF. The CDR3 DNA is TGTGCCAGCAGTGCGACAGGGGGCACTGAAGCTTTCTTT.

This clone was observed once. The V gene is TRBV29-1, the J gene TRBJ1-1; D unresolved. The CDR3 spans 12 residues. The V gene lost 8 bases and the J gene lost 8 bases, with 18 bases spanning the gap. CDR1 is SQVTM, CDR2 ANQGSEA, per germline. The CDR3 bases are TGCAGCCATGAGGGAATCCGGAGGGAAGCTTTCTTT. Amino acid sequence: CSHEGIRREAFF. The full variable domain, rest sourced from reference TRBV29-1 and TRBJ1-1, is SAVISQKPSRDICQRGTSLTIQCQVDSQVTMMFWYRQQPGQSLTLIATANQGSEATYESGFVIDKFPISRPNLTFSTLTVSNMSPEDSSIYLCSHEGIRREAFFGQGTRLTVV.

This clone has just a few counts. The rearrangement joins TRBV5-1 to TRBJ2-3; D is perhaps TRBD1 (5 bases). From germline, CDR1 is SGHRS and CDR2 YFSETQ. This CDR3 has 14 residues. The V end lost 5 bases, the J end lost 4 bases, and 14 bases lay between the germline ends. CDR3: CASSESGYSDTQYF. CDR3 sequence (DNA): TGCGCCAGCAGTGAATCAGGGTACTCAGATACGCAGTATTTT.

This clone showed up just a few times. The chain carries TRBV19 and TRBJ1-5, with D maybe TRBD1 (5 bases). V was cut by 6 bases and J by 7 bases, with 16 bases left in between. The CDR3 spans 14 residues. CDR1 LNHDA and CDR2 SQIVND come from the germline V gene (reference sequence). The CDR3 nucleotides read TGTGCCAGTAGCAGGGTCGGATCTCACCAGCCCCAGCATTTT. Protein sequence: CASSRVGSHQPQHF.

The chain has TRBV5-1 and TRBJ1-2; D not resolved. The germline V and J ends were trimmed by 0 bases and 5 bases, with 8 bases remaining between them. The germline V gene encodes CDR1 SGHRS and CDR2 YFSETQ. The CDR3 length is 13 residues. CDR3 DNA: TGCGCCAGCAGCTTGGACGGACCATATGGCTACACCTTC. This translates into CASSLDGPYGYTF.

CDR3 sequence: CAWSAMGGADTQYF. The CDR3 DNA sequence: TGTGCCTGGAGTGCTATGGGGGGAGCAGATACGCAGTATTTT. The J gene is TRBJ2-3, the V gene TRBV30; D might be TRBD2 (6 bases). Germline assignment: CDR1 GTSNPN and CDR2 SVGIG (reference sequence). Trimming left V 1 base short and J 4 bases short, with 12 bases between. The CDR3 consists of 14 residues.

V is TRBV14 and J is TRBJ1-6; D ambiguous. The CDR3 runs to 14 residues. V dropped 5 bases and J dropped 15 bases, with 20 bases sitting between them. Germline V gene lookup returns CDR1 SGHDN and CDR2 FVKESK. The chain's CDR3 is CASSGETNTVLLHF. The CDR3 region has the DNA TGTGCCAGCAGCGGAGAGACTAATACGGTCCTCCTCCACTTT.

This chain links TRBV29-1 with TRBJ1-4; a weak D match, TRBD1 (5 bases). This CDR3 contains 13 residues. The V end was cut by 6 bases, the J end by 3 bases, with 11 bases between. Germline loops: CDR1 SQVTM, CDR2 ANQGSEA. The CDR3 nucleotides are TGCAGCGTGGGAATGGGGCCTAATGAAAAACTGTTTTTT. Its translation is CSVGMGPNEKLFF. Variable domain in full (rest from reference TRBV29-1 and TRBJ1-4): SAVISQKPSRDICQRGTSLTIQCQVDSQVTMMFWYRQQPGQSLTLIATANQGSEATYESGFVIDKFPISRPNLTFSTLTVSNMSPEDSSIYLCSVGMGPNEKLFFGSGTQLSVL.